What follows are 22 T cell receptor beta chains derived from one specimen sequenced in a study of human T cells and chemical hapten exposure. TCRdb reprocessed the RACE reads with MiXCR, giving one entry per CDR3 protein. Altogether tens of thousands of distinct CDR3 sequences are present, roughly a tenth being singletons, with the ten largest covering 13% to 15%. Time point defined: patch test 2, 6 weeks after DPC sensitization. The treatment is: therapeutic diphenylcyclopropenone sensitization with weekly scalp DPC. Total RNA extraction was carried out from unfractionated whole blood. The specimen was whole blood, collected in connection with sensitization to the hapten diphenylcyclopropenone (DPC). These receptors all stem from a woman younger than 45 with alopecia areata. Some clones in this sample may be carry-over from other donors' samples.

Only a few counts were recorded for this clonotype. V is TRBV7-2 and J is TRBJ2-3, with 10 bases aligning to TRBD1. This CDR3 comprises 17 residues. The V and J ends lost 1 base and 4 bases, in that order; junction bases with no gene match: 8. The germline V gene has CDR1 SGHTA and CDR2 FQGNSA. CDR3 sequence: CASSLDGGTGVPDTQYF. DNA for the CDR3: TGTGCCAGCAGCTTAGACGGCGGGACAGGGGTTCCAGATACGCAGTATTTT.

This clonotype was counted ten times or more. CDR3 bases: TGTGCCAGCAGCTTTGGACTAGCGGGGGGCTTCTCCTACGAGCAGTACTTC. Translated, it gives CASSFGLAGGFSYEQYF. The V and J genes are TRBV7-2 and TRBJ2-7; 14 bases agree with TRBD2. J was trimmed by 0 bases and V by 3 bases; bases with no gene match: 4. The CDR3 totals 17 residues. Germline lookup yields CDR1 SGHTA and CDR2 FQGNSA. The variable domain in full, with the rest retrieved from reference TRBV7-2 and TRBJ2-7, is GAGVSQSPSNKVTEKGKDVELRCDPISGHTALYWYRQSLGQGLEFLIYFQGNSAPDKSGLPSDRFSAERTGGSVSTLTIQRTQQEDSAVYLCASSFGLAGGFSYEQYFGPGTRLTVT.

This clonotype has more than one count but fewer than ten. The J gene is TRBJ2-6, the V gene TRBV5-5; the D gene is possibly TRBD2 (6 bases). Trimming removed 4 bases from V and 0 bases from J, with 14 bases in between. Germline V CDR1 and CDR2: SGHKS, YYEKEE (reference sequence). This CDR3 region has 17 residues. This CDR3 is CASSLGEVVSGANVLTF. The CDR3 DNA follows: TGTGCCAGCAGCCTAGGGGAGGTAGTCTCTGGGGCCAACGTCCTGACTTTC.

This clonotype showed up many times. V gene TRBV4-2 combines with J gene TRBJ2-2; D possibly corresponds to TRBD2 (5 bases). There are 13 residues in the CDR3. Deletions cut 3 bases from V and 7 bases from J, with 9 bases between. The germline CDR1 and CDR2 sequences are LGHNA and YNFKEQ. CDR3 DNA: TGTGCCAGCAGCCAGATTAGCGTCGGGGAGCTGTTTTTT. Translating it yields CASSQISVGELFF.

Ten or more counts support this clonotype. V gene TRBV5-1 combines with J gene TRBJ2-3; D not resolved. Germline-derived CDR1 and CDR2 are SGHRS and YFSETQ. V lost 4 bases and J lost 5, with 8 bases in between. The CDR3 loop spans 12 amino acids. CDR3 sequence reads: CASSPSLDTQYF. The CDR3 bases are TGCGCCAGCAGCCCATCGCTAGATACGCAGTATTTT.

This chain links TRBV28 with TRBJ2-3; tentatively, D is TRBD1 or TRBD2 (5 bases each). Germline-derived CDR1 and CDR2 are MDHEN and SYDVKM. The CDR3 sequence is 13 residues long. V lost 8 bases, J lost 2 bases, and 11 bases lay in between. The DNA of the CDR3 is TGTGCCAGCCAGGGTGGGACCACAGATACGCAGTATTTT. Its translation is CASQGGTTDTQYF.

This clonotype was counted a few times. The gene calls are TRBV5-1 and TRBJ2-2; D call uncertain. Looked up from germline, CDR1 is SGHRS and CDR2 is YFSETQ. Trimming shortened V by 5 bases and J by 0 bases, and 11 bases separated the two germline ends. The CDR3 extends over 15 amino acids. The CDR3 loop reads CASRGSWTNTGELFF. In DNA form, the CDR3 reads TGCGCCAGCAGGGGATCTTGGACGAACACCGGGGAGCTGTTTTTT. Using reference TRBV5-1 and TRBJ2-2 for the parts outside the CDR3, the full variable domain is KAGVTQTPRYLIKTRGQQVTLSCSPISGHRSVSWYQQTPGQGLQFLFEYFSETQRNKGNFPGRFSGRQFSNSRSEMNVSTLELGDSALYLCASRGSWTNTGELFFGEGSRLTVL.

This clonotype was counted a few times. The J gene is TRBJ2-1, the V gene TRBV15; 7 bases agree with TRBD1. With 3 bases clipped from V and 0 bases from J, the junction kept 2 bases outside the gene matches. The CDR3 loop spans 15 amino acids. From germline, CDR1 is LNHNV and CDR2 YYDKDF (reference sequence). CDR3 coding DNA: TGTGCCACCAGCAGGACAGGGAGCTCCTACAATGAGCAGTTCTTC. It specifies CATSRTGSSYNEQFF.

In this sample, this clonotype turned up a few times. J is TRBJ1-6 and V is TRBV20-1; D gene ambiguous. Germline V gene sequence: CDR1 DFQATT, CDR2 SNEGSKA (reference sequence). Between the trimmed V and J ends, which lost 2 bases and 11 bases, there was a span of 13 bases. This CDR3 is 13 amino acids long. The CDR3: CSARPTNSAPLHF. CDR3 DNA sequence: TGCAGTGCTAGACCAACGAACAGCGCACCCCTCCACTTT.

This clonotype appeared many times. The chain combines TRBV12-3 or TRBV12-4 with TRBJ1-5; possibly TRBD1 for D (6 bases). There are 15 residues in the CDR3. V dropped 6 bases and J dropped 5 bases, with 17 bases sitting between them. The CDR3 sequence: CASSVNQGTYQPQHF. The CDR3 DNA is TGTGCCAGCAGCGTCAACCAGGGGACCTATCAGCCCCAGCATTTT.

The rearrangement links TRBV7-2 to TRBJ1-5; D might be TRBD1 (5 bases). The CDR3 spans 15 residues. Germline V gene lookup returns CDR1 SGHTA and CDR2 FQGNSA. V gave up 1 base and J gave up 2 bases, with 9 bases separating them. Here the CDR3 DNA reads TGTGCCAGCAGCTTAGGGGGCATTGGCAATCAGCCCCAGCATTTT. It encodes CASSLGGIGNQPQHF.

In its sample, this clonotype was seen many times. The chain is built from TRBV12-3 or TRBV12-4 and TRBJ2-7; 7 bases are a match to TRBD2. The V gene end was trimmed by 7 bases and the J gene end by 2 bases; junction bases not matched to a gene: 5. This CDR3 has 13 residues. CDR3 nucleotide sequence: TGTGCCAGCACCGGGGGGTTTACCTACGAGCAGTACTTC. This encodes CASTGGFTYEQYF.

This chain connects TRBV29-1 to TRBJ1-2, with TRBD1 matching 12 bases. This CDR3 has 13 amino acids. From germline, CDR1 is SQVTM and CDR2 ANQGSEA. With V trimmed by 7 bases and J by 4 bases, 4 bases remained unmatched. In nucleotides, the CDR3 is TGCAGCGCTGGGACAGGGGGCAGCTATGGCTACACCTTC. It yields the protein CSAGTGGSYGYTF. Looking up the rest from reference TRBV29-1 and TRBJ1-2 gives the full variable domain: SAVISQKPSRDICQRGTSLTIQCQVDSQVTMMFWYRQQPGQSLTLIATANQGSEATYESGFVIDKFPISRPNLTFSTLTVSNMSPEDSSIYLCSAGTGGSYGYTFGSGTRLTVV.

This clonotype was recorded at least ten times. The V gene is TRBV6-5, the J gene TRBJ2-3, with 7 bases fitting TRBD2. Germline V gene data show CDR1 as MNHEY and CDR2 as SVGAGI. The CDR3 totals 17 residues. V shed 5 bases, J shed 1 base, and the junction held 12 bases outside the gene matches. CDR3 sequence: CASSPDLAAWGTDTQYF. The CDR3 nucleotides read TGTGCCAGCAGTCCAGACCTAGCGGCCTGGGGCACAGATACGCAGTATTTT.

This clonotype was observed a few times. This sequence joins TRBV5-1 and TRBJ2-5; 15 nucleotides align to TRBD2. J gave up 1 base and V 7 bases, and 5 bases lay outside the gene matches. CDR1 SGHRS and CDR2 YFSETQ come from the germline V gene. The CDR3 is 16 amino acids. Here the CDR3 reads CASGGLAGGPQETQYF. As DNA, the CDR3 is TGCGCCAGCGGAGGACTAGCGGGGGGGCCCCAAGAGACCCAGTACTTC.

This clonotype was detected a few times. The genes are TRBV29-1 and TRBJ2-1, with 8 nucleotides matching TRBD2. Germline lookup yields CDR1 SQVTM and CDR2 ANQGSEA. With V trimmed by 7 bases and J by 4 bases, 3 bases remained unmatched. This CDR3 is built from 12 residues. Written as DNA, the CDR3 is TGCAGCGCTGCGGGGGGTTACAATGAGCAGTTCTTC. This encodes CSAAGGYNEQFF.

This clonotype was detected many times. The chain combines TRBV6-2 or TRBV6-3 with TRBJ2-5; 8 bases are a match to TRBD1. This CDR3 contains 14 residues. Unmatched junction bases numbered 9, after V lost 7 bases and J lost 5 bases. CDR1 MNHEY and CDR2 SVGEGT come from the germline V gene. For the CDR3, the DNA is TGTGCCAGCACCACGGACAGGGTCCGGGAGACCCAGTACTTC. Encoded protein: CASTTDRVRETQYF.

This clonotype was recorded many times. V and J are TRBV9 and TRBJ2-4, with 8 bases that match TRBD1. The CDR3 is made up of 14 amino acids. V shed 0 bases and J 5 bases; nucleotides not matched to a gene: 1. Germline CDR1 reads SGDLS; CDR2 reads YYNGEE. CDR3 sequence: CASSVGGQENIQYF. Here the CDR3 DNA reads TGTGCCAGCAGCGTAGGGGGACAGGAAAACATTCAGTACTTC.

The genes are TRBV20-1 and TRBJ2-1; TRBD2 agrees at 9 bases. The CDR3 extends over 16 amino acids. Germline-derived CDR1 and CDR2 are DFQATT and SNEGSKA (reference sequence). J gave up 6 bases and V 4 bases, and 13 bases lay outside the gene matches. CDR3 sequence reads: CSANQAGTSRGNEQFF. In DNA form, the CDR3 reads TGCAGTGCTAACCAGGCCGGGACTAGCCGGGGCAATGAGCAGTTCTTC.

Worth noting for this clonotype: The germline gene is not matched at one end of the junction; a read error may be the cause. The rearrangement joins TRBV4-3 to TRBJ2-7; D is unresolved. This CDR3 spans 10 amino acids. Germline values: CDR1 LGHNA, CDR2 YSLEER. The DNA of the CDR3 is TGCGCCAGCAGCCAAGATAGTACCGGGTTC. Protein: CASSQDSTGF.

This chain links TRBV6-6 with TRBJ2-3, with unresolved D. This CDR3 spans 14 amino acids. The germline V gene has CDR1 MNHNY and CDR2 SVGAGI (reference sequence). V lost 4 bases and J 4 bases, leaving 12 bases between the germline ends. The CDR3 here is CASSSQPPPDTQYF. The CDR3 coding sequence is TGTGCCAGCAGTTCGCAGCCGCCCCCAGATACGCAGTATTTT.

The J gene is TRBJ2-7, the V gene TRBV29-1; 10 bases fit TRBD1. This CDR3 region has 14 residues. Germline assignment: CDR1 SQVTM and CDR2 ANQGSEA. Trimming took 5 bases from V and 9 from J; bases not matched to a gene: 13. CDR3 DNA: TGCAGCGTTTCTATTTCGGGACAGGGGTCCGGGCAGTACTTC. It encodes CSVSISGQGSGQYF.